The clone carrying this T cell receptor (beta chain) was detected only a few times. The sample belongs to a study of T cells in Graves' hyperthyroidism and ophthalmopathy. Exclusion followed for patients with uncontrolled infection, other autoimmune disease, pregnancy or lactation. Germline lookup yields CDR1 MNHEY and CDR2 SVGAGI. After removal of 2 bases from V and 8 bases from J, the junction contained 5 bases not matched to a gene. The CDR3 runs to 14 residues. Amplification of TCR beta CDR3 regions was performed using RNA transcripts as template. HTBI primers were used for first-round RT-PCR of the TCR CDR3. Each CDR3 protein gets one entry after TCRdb re-called the multiplex PCR reads with MiXCR. The data contain 600,000 to 900,000 distinct CDR3 sequences, about a sixth of them seen just once; the ten biggest clones take up under 10%.

The source of this sequence is a man aged 18 to 29 with Graves' hyperthyroidism. V is TRBV6-5 and J is TRBJ1-4, with 7 positions matching TRBD1. The sequenced sample was blood. The CDR3 nucleotides read TGTGCCAGCAGTTACAGGGGGCGAGGAGAAAAACTGTTTTTT. This translates into CASSYRGRGEKLFF.